The clone carrying this TCR beta chain has at least ten counts. Its target is unknown. This record belongs to a study of T cells in Graves' hyperthyroidism and ophthalmopathy. Whole-study findings and limits: Ophthalmopathy, as predicted by the model, came a median around 6 months after the prediction.

Between the trimmed V and J ends, which lost 1 base and 2 bases, there was a span of 4 bases. The CDR3 loop spans 13 amino acids. Germline lookup yields CDR1 MDHEN and CDR2 SYDVKM. Researchers took RNA transcripts and amplified the TCR beta CDR3 regions from them. The primer set for the first-round RT-PCR of the TCR CDR3 was HTBI. One entry per CDR3 protein results from TCRdb running MiXCR on the multiplex PCR reads. This sample has about 350,000 distinct CDR3 sequences, with 14% found just once. Across 18 months, stable Graves' hyperthyroidism was marked by no progression to ophthalmopathy. Diagnosis relied on clinical symptoms, serum thyroxine and TRAb, thyroid ultrasound and orbital computed tomography. Fresh 10 ml peripheral blood yielded PBMCs.

Material: blood. This chain links TRBV28 with TRBJ2-3; D unclear. This receptor was taken from a woman aged 25-40 years with Graves' hyperthyroidism. CDR3 residues: CASSLFYTDTQYF. CDR3 DNA sequence: TGTGCCAGCAGTTTATTCTACACAGATACGCAGTATTTT. Full variable domain (rest looked up from reference TRBV28 and TRBJ2-3): DVKVTQSSRYLVKRTGEKVFLECVQDMDHENMFWYRQDPGLGLRLIYFSYDVKMKEKGDIPEGYSVSREKKERFSLILESASTNQTSMYLCASSLFYTDTQYFGPGTRLTVL.